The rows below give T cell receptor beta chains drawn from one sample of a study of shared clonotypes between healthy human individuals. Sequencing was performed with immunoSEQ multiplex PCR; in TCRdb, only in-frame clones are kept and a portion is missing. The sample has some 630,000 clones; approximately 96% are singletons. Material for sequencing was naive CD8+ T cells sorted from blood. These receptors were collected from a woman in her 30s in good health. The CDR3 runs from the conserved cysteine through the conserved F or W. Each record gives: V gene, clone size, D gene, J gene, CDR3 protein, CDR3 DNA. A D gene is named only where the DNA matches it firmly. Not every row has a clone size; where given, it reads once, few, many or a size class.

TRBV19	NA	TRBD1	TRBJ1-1	CASIPTQGAGTEAFF	TGTGCCAGTATCCCCACACAGGGGGCGGGAACTGAAGCTTTCTTT
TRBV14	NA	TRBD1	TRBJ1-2	CASSHSGTGFGYTF	TGTGCCAGCAGCCACTCCGGGACAGGGTTTGGCTACACCTTC
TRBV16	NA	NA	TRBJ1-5	CASSPRSLGFGQPQHF	TGTGCCAGCAGCCCCCGGAGCCTAGGGTTCGGTCAGCCCCAGCATTTT
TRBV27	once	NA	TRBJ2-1	CASSLSSSLNEQFF	TGTGCCAGCAGTTTATCGAGTAGCTTGAATGAGCAGTTCTTC
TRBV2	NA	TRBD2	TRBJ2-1	CASVKGGVTSGKVYNEQFF	TGTGCCAGCGTCAAGGGGGGGGTGACTAGCGGGAAAGTTTACAATGAGCAGTTCTTC
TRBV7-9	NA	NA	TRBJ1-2	CASRLDLGYTF	TGTGCCAGCAGATTAGACCTCGGCTACACCTTC
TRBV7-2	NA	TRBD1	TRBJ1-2	CASSPRVGTVYGYTF	TGTGCCAGCAGCCCACGGGTGGGGACAGTTTATGGCTACACCTTC
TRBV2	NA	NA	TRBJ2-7	CASSDLKRDRAYEQYF	TGTGCCAGCAGTGATCTCAAGCGGGACAGAGCCTACGAGCAGTACTTC
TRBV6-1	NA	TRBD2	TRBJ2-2	CASSAIGLAGVNKELFF	TGTGCCAGCAGTGCTATCGGCCTAGCGGGAGTTAATAAGGAGCTGTTTTTT
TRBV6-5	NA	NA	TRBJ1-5	CAAQAARNQPQHF	TGTGCCGCCCAGGCGGCTAGAAATCAGCCCCAGCATTTT
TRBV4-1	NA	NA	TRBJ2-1	CASSQLAAGLSYNEQFF	TGCGCCAGCAGCCAGCTAGCCGCGGGATTAAGTTACAATGAGCAGTTCTTC
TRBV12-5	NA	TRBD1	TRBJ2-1	CASESGQGEDNEQFF	TGTGCTAGTGAATCGGGACAGGGAGAGGATAATGAGCAGTTCTTC
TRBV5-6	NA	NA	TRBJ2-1	CASSSRGVRNEQFF	TGTGCCAGCAGCTCCAGAGGGGTAAGAAATGAGCAGTTCTTC
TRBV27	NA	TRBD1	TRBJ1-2	CASSHGQGILGYTF	TGTGCCAGCAGTCACGGACAGGGGATCTTAGGCTACACCTTC
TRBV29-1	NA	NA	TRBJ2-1	CSVVINEQFF	TGCAGCGTTGTCATAAATGAGCAGTTCTTC
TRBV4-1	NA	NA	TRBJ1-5	CASSPGRVGSNQPQHF	TGCGCCAGCAGCCCCGGTAGGGTTGGGAGCAATCAGCCCCAGCATTTT
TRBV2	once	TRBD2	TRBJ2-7	CASSEFWEGPQAYEQYF	TGTGCCAGCAGTGAGTTTTGGGAGGGGCCCCAAGCCTACGAGCAGTACTTC
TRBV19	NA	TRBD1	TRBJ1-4	CASSRTGVQFF	TGTGCCAGTAGTCGGACAGGGGTTCAGTTTTTT
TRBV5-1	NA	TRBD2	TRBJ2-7	CASSLVAGDSYEQYF	TGCGCCAGCAGTCTGGTAGCGGGAGACTCCTACGAGCAGTACTTC
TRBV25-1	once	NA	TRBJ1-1	CASSELMNTEAFF	TGTGCCAGCAGTGAATTAATGAACACTGAAGCTTTCTTT
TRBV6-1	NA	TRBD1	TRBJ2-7	CASRLQGNEQYF	TGTGCCAGCAGACTACAGGGGAACGAGCAGTACTTC
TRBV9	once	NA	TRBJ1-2	CASRGGANYGYTF	TGTGCCAGCCGTGGAGGGGCTAACTATGGCTACACCTTC
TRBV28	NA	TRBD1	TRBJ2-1	CASNPRDSLYNEQFF	TGTGCCAGCAACCCCCGGGACAGCCTATACAATGAGCAGTTCTTC
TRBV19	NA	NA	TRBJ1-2	CASSRGRNYGYTF	TGTGCCAGTAGTCGAGGGAGGAACTATGGCTACACCTTC
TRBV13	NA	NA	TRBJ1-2	CASSLAGYGYTF	TGTGCCAGCAGCTTAGCTGGCTATGGCTACACCTTC
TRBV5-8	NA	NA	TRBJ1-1	CASSLWSNTEAFF	TGTGCCAGCAGCTTGTGGTCTAACACTGAAGCTTTCTTT
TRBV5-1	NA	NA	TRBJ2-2	CASSPPGSGNTGELFF	TGCGCCAGCAGCCCCCCAGGTAGCGGGAACACCGGGGAGCTGTTTTTT
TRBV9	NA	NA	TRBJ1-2	CASSIGGGNVYGYTF	TGTGCCAGCAGCATCGGTGGGGGTAATGTCTATGGCTACACCTTC
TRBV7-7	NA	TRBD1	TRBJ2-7	CASSLGWDSSYEQYF	TGTGCCAGCAGCTTAGGGTGGGACAGTAGCTACGAGCAGTACTTC
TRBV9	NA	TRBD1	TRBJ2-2	CASSVGRDRGTGELFF	TGTGCCAGCAGCGTAGGCCGGGACAGGGGGACCGGGGAGCTGTTTTTT
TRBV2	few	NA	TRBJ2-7	CASSEPSSYEQYF	TGTGCCAGCAGTGAACCGAGCTCCTACGAGCAGTACTTC
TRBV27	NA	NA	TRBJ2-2	CASGTVNTGELFF	TGTGCCAGCGGGACCGTGAACACCGGGGAGCTGTTTTTT
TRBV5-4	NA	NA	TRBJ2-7	CASSLGLGSYEQYF	TGTGCCAGCAGCTTGGGACTAGGTTCCTACGAGCAGTACTTC
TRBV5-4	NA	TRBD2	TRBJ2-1	CAINPAGAYYNEQFF	TGTGCCATTAACCCAGCGGGAGCTTACTACAATGAGCAGTTCTTC
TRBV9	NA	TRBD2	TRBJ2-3	CASSVDTSGISTDTQYF	TGTGCCAGCAGCGTAGACACTAGCGGGATTAGCACAGATACGCAGTATTTT
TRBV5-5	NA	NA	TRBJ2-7	CASSPEAGGYYEQYF	TGTGCCAGCAGCCCGGAAGCGGGTGGGTACTACGAGCAGTACTTC
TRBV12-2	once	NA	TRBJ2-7	CASRPYGGGIYEQYF	TGTGCAAGTCGCCCTTACGGCGGGGGTATCTACGAGCAGTACTTC
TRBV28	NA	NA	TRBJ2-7	CASSPRTESSYEQYF	TGTGCCAGCAGTCCTCGGACAGAGAGCTCCTACGAGCAGTACTTC
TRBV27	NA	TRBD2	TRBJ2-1	CASSPGTSGSNEQFF	TGTGCCAGCAGCCCAGGGACTAGCGGGAGCAATGAGCAGTTCTTC
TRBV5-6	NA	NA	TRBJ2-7	CASSPSLSRYEQYF	TGTGCCAGCAGTCCTTCCCTTAGTCGGTACGAGCAGTACTTC
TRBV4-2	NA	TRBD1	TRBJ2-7	CASSPGQGRGTNFSEQYF	TGTGCCAGCAGCCCGGGACAGGGGAGAGGGACTAACTTCAGCGAGCAGTACTTC
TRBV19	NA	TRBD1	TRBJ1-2	CASSIVTGQLNYGYTF	TGTGCCAGTAGTATTGTTACGGGACAGCTTAACTATGGCTACACCTTC
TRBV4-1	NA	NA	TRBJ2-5	CASSNHIEETQYF	TGCGCCAGCAGCAATCATATCGAGGAGACCCAGTACTTC
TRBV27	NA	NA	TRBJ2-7	CASSFRTPSSYEQYF	TGTGCCAGCAGTTTCAGAACACCCTCCTCCTACGAGCAGTACTTC
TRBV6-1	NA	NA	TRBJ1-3	CASSERDYGNTIYF	TGTGCCAGCAGTGAGCGGGACTACGGAAACACCATATATTTT
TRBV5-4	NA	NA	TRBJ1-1	CASSLAPGTEAFF	TGTGCCAGCAGCTTGGCGCCGGGCACTGAAGCTTTCTTT
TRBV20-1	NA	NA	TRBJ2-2	CSARTTGELFF	TGCAGTGCTAGAACCACCGGGGAGCTGTTTTTT
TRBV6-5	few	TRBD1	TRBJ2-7	CASSEGQLYYEQYF	TGTGCCAGCAGTGAGGGACAGTTGTACTACGAGCAGTACTTC
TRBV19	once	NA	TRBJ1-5	CASPQGGWQPQHF	TGTGCCAGTCCACAGGGCGGTTGGCAGCCCCAGCATTTT